These 25 T cell receptor beta chains were all obtained from the same sample, sequenced in a study of T cells after yellow fever vaccination. MiXCR, applied by TCRdb to the 5' RACE reads, yields one record per CDR3 protein. The sample lists about 220,000 distinct CDR3 sequences, about 3% occurring once. The starting material was CD4+ T cells sorted from PBMCs, obtained 10 days after the yellow fever booster vaccination. These TCRs come from a man aged 18 to 30 who received the YFV17D yellow fever vaccine.

This clonotype has more than one count but fewer than ten. This chain's CDR3 is CASSSKPGQGVKLFF. As DNA, the CDR3 is TGTGCCAGCAGTTCCAAACCGGGACAGGGGGTGAAACTGTTTTTT. J is TRBJ1-4 and V is TRBV27; TRBD1 matches at 11 bases. Germline V gene lookup returns CDR1 MNHEY and CDR2 SMNVEV (reference sequence). The CDR3 covers 15 residues. Unmatched junction bases numbered 9, after V lost 4 bases and J lost 11 bases. The full variable domain, with the rest looked up from reference TRBV27 and TRBJ1-4, is EAQVTQNPRYLITVTGKKLTVTCSQNMNHEYMSWYRQDPGLGLRQIYYSMNVEVTDKGDVPEGYKVSRKEKRNFPLILESPSPNQTSLYFCASSSKPGQGVKLFFGSGTQLSVL.

This clonotype was seen many times. This chain connects TRBV5-1 to TRBJ2-1; weak D call: TRBD2 (5 bases). The ends were cut back, 0 bases at V and 2 bases at J, with 9 bases in the middle. The germline V gene encodes CDR1 SGHRS and CDR2 YFSETQ. The CDR3 consists of 15 residues. The DNA of the CDR3 is TGCGCCAGCAGCTTGGAGGCCGGGGCCTACAATGAGCAGTTCTTC. Protein sequence: CASSLEAGAYNEQFF.

In this sample, this clonotype turned up a few times. The chain has TRBV3-1 and TRBJ1-4, with D perhaps matching TRBD1 (5 bases). The CDR3 is 16 residues long. The germline V gene has CDR1 LGHDT and CDR2 YNNKEL (reference sequence). Trimming removed 4 bases from V and 0 bases from J, with 12 bases in between. Here the CDR3 DNA reads TGTGCCAGCAGCCCCGACAGCCGTGCAACTAATGAAAAACTGTTTTTT. Translated: CASSPDSRATNEKLFF.

This clonotype has a count of ten or more. The V gene is TRBV7-3, the J gene TRBJ2-7; D gene uncertain. V was clipped by 3 bases and J by 7 bases, with 10 bases between them. This CDR3 comprises 12 residues. The V gene's germline CDR1 is SGHTA and CDR2 FQGTGA. Here the CDR3 reads CASSLIVGEQYV. The CDR3 DNA follows: TGTGCCAGCAGCTTGATTGTGGGTGAGCAGTACGTC.

The chain links TRBV29-1 to TRBJ2-1; 13 bases map to TRBD2. CDR1 and CDR2 from the germline V gene are SQVTM and ANQGSEA. The CDR3 has 14 amino acids. V lost 3 bases and J lost 10; bases outside the gene matches: 6. For the CDR3, the DNA is TGCAGCGTTGATCCCGGGACTAGCGGGACAGAGCAGTTCTTC. The encoded protein is CSVDPGTSGTEQFF.

The chain carries TRBV12-3 or TRBV12-4 and TRBJ2-3; D gene ambiguous. The V end was cut by 7 bases, the J end by 6 bases, with 20 bases between. The CDR3 sequence is 15 residues long. Here the CDR3 reads CASTSSPTGRDTQYF. The CDR3 DNA reads as TGTGCCAGCACCTCCTCCCCCACGGGTAGGGATACGCAGTATTTT.

Ten or more counts support this clonotype. J is TRBJ1-6 and V is TRBV7-2; no clear D. Germline values: CDR1 SGHTA, CDR2 FQGNSA. V lost 1 base to trimming and J lost 14 bases, with 12 bases between them. The CDR3 has 13 residues. The CDR3 DNA follows: TGTGCCAGCAGCTTAGAGGGTGCTGGCACCCTCCACTTT. Translating it yields CASSLEGAGTLHF.

This clonotype appeared a few times. J is TRBJ1-1 and V is TRBV11-3; no firm D call. Trimming stripped 2 bases from V and 1 base from J, with 8 bases between. The CDR3 has 14 residues. The germline V gene encodes CDR1 SGHNT and CDR2 YENEEA. Here the CDR3 DNA reads TGTGCCAGCAGCTTAAGGCAGACGAACACTGAAGCTTTCTTT. Translating gives CASSLRQTNTEAFF.

This clonotype was seen more than once but under ten times. The chain recombines TRBV18 with TRBJ1-1, with D uncertain. The CDR3 length is 13 residues. V shed 5 bases and J shed 0 bases, with 7 bases lying between them. Germline lookup yields CDR1 KGHSH and CDR2 LQKENI. The DNA for the CDR3 is TGTGCCAGCTCAACAGATCTGAACACTGAAGCTTTCTTT. This encodes CASSTDLNTEAFF.

This clonotype was seen at least ten times. The genes are TRBV2 and TRBJ2-4; D may be TRBD2 (5 bases). Germline CDR1 SNHLY, CDR2 FYNNEI. The ends were cut back, 2 bases at V and 3 bases at J, with 8 bases in the middle. The CDR3 consists of 14 residues. The CDR3 region has the DNA TGTGCCAGCAGTGAATTGGAGGTCAAAAACATTCAGTACTTC. It translates to CASSELEVKNIQYF.

The chain has TRBV4-1 and TRBJ1-5; D remains unclear. The CDR3 contains 17 residues. The germline gives CDR1 MGHRA, CDR2 YSYEKL. Deletions cut 4 bases from V and 4 bases from J, with 20 bases between. The CDR3 nucleotides read TGCGCCAGCAGCCGGTGGTCGGGGAAATTGCTGAATCAGCCCCAGCATTTT. Its protein is CASSRWSGKLLNQPQHF.

In this sample, this clonotype turned up once. The chain employs TRBV7-3 and TRBJ2-7, with 7 positions matching TRBD2. The ends lost 2 bases at V and 7 bases at J; junction bases unmatched: 5. This CDR3 is 13 amino acids long. CDR1 SGHTA and CDR2 FQGTGA come from the germline V gene. Written as DNA, the CDR3 is TGTGCCAGCAGCTTACGGGGAGGGGAGGAGCAGTACTTC. Its translation is CASSLRGGEEQYF. Full variable domain (outside the CDR3, taken from reference TRBV7-3 and TRBJ2-7): GAGVSQTPSNKVTEKGKYVELRCDPISGHTALYWYRQSLGQGPEFLIYFQGTGAADDSGLPNDRFFAVRPEGSVSTLKIQRTERGDSAVYLCASSLRGGEEQYFGPGTRLTVT.

This clonotype came up a few times. The genes are TRBV5-1 and TRBJ2-2; TRBD1 matches 7 bases. This CDR3 has 15 residues. The germline V gene has CDR1 SGHRS and CDR2 YFSETQ. V shed 1 base, J shed 4 bases, and the junction held 4 bases outside the gene matches. CDR3 protein: CASSLPAGGTGELFF. The CDR3 DNA reads TGCGCCAGCAGCTTGCCGGCAGGGGGCACCGGGGAGCTGTTTTTT.

This clonotype has only a few counts. The chain employs TRBV6-5 and TRBJ2-2; possibly TRBD1 or TRBD2 for D (5 bases each). Germline CDR1 is MNHEY and CDR2 is SVGAGI. Trimming cost V 3 bases and J 4 bases, with 18 bases left between them. The CDR3 has 17 amino acids. DNA of the CDR3: TGTGCCAGCAGTTATTCTTCCGGGGCTCGTAGCACCGGGGAGCTGTTTTTT. Translated: CASSYSSGARSTGELFF.

This clonotype occurred a few times. The chain couples TRBV7-3 to TRBJ1-1, with D unresolved. V lost 3 bases, J lost 6 bases, and 11 bases lay in between. Germline V gene lookup returns CDR1 SGHTA and CDR2 FQGTGA. The CDR3 covers 13 residues. This CDR3 reads CASSLLSGAEAFF. DNA of the CDR3: TGTGCCAGCAGCTTGTTGTCCGGGGCTGAAGCTTTCTTT.

At least ten counts were recorded for this clonotype. V gene TRBV2 combines with J gene TRBJ2-2, with 7 bases lining up with TRBD1. Germline values: CDR1 SNHLY, CDR2 FYNNEI. CDR3 length: 15 amino acids. The ends lost 6 bases at V and 7 bases at J; junction bases unmatched: 11. Written as DNA, the CDR3 is TGTGCCAGCAGACCTGAGACAGGGATAAACGGGGAGCTGTTTTTT. Amino acid sequence: CASRPETGINGELFF.

The V call is TRBV29-1, the J call TRBJ2-5; 10 nucleotides align to TRBD2. The CDR3 consists of 15 residues. The J segment lost 1 base and the V segment lost 4 bases, leaving 6 bases of the junction unmatched. CDR1 and CDR2 from the germline V gene are SQVTM and ANQGSEA. CDR3 nucleotide sequence: TGCAGCGTTGGGGGGACTAGCGTAGTCCAAGAGACCCAGTACTTC. The encoded protein is CSVGGTSVVQETQYF.

The chain links TRBV24-1 to TRBJ2-3, with TRBD2 matching over 7 bases. The CDR3 totals 15 residues. CDR1 KGHDR and CDR2 SFDVKD come from the germline V gene. V dropped 4 bases and J dropped 2; count of bases not matched to a gene: 5. CDR3 DNA: TGTGCCACCAGTGACGCTGGGACTACCACAGATACGCAGTATTTT. Protein product: CATSDAGTTTDTQYF.

This clonotype was found a few times. The chain combines TRBV6-6 with TRBJ2-5, with 7 bases that match TRBD2. Looked up from germline, CDR1 is MNHNY and CDR2 is SVGAGI (reference sequence). V dropped 1 base and J dropped 2; count of bases not matched to a gene: 1. This CDR3 contains 14 residues. CDR3 in amino acids: CASSYFGGQETQYF. The DNA of the CDR3 is TGTGCCAGCAGTTACTTCGGGGGGCAAGAGACCCAGTACTTC.

This clonotype has more than one count but fewer than ten. This rearrangement joins TRBV20-1 to TRBJ1-5; TRBD1 aligns across 7 bases. Germline loops: CDR1 DFQATT, CDR2 SNEGSKA (reference sequence). The CDR3 is made up of 16 amino acids. The junction had 7 bases not matched to a gene; V was cut back by 2 bases and J by 0 bases. The CDR3 coding sequence is TGCAGTGCTAGATCCCACAGGGGTTATAGCAATCAGCCCCAGCATTTT. Translated, it gives CSARSHRGYSNQPQHF.

This clonotype occurred many times. The V gene is TRBV3-1, the J gene TRBJ2-5; the match to TRBD1 covers 8 bases. Trimming at V came to 3 bases and at J to 1 base, leaving 13 bases not matched to a gene. The CDR3 is 18 amino acids. Looked up from germline, CDR1 is LGHDT and CDR2 is YNNKEL (reference sequence). The DNA for the CDR3 is TGTGCCAGCAGCCAGTCGCGATTCAGGGGGCATACCCAAGAGACCCAGTACTTC. It codes for CASSQSRFRGHTQETQYF.

This clonotype occurred many times. The chain is built from TRBV4-3 and TRBJ2-5; the match to TRBD2 covers 7 bases. This CDR3 has 15 residues. J was trimmed by 3 bases and V by 0 bases; bases with no gene match: 4. Germline V CDR1 and CDR2: LGHNA, YSLEER. In nucleotides, the CDR3 is TGCGCCAGCAGCCAAGACGCGGGGAGGGAAGAGACCCAGTACTTC. Protein sequence: CASSQDAGREETQYF.

This clonotype appeared many times. This rearrangement joins TRBV6-5 to TRBJ2-1, with TRBD2 identical over 13 bases. This CDR3 is 16 amino acids long. The V segment lost 2 bases and the J segment 6 bases; nucleotides outside the gene matches: 4. The V gene's germline CDR1 is MNHEY and CDR2 SVGAGI. The CDR3 spells CASSYRTSGGSNEQFF. CDR3 coding DNA: TGTGCCAGCAGTTACAGGACTAGCGGGGGAAGCAATGAGCAGTTCTTC.

The chain is built from TRBV9 and TRBJ1-2; possible D gene TRBD1, 5 bases. CDR3 length: 15 residues. The V gene's germline CDR1 is SGDLS and CDR2 YYNGEE. Trimming removed 3 bases at V and 4 bases at J, with 16 bases between. The CDR3 DNA reads as TGTGCCAGCAGCGCCGACCGGGACGGAATCTATGGCTACACCTTC. It yields the protein CASSADRDGIYGYTF.

This clonotype was seen many times. The V and J genes are TRBV5-1 and TRBJ1-6, with D perhaps matching TRBD1 (5 bases). V lost 3 bases to trimming and J lost 8 bases, with 27 bases between them. The CDR3 is made up of 19 amino acids. Per germline, CDR1 SGHRS and CDR2 YFSETQ. CDR3 protein: CASSSDYGFGGGKYSPLHF. The CDR3 DNA reads as TGCGCCAGCAGCTCCGATTATGGCTTCGGCGGGGGGAAGTATTCACCCCTCCACTTT.